Shown below are 12 T cell receptor beta chains from a single sample sequenced in a study of post-analysis software for immune sequencing data. Study-level findings and limits: TRBV5-6, TRBV5-1 and TRBV20-1 belonged to a set of about 5 TRBV segments that were more frequent in patients than controls.

For these TCRs, the target antigens are not known. The TCR beta cDNA libraries carried unique molecular identifiers. TCRdb re-derived calls from the PCR reads in MiXCR, one entry per CDR3 protein. The table lists some 690,000 distinct CDR3 sequences, roughly three fifths of them singletons. Sequencing was done on a sample of blood. These receptors all come from a girl aged 2 to 9 with multiple sclerosis.

As concerns this clonotype: No conserved phenylalanine or tryptophan ends this CDR3, so it is likely a read error. J is TRBJ2-1 and V is TRBV5-1; D remains unclear. Germline V gene sequence: CDR1 SGHRS, CDR2 YFSETQ. The length of the CDR3 is 15 residues. V lost 0 bases, J lost 5 bases, and 12 bases lay in between. CDR3 region: CASSLEFRTNNEQFI. The CDR3 DNA reads TGCGCCAGCAGCTTGGAGTTTCGGACGAACAATGAGCAGTTCATC.

The genes are TRBV2 and TRBJ2-5; TRBD2 matches 13 bases. The germline gives CDR1 SNHLY, CDR2 FYNNEI. There are 14 residues in the CDR3. Trimming cost V 8 bases and J 3 bases; bases outside gene matches: 3. CDR3 residues: CASAGTSGEETQYF. The CDR3 DNA reads as TGTGCCAGCGCTGGGACTAGCGGGGAAGAGACCCAGTACTTC.

V is TRBV12-3 or TRBV12-4 and J is TRBJ2-1, with D possibly being TRBD1 (5 bases). The germline V and J ends were trimmed by 6 bases and 7 bases, with 16 bases remaining between them. The CDR3 is made up of 14 amino acids. For the CDR3, the DNA is TGTGCCAGCAGCTTCGACCTACAGGCTAATGAGCAGTTCTTC. It is translated as CASSFDLQANEQFF.

The chain combines TRBV20-1 with TRBJ2-1; 11 bases map to TRBD2. From germline, CDR1 is DFQATT and CDR2 SNEGSKA (reference sequence). The CDR3 runs to 17 residues. J lost 3 bases, V lost 4 bases, and 11 bases had no gene match. CDR3 region: CSATPRTSGSLYNEQFF. The DNA of the CDR3 is TGCAGTGCTACCCCTAGGACTAGCGGGTCCCTCTACAATGAGCAGTTCTTC.

The V and J genes are TRBV11-3 and TRBJ1-1; weak D call: TRBD1 (5 bases). In germline, CDR1 is SGHNT, CDR2 YENEEA. Trimming cost V 5 bases and J 7 bases, with 11 bases left between them. The CDR3 contains 12 residues. CDR3 nucleotide sequence: TGTGCCAGCAGCGTCGGGGCGGTTGAAGCTTTCTTT. It codes for CASSVGAVEAFF. The full variable domain, with the rest looked up from reference TRBV11-3 and TRBJ1-1, is EAGVVQSPRYKIIEKKQPVAFWCNPISGHNTLYWYLQNLGQGPELLIRYENEEAVDDSQLPKDRFSAERLKGVDSTLKIQPAELGDSAVYLCASSVGAVEAFFGQGTRLTVV.

This clonotype showed up just once. The J gene is TRBJ2-7, the V gene TRBV7-9; TRBD2 aligns across 11 bases. Germline V gene sequence: CDR1 SEHNR, CDR2 FQNEAQ (reference sequence). V was pared by 2 bases and J by 5 bases, with 5 bases of the junction left unmatched. There are 15 residues in the CDR3. For the CDR3, the DNA is TGTGCCAGCAGCTTACTAGCGGGAGGTACCCACGAGCAGTACTTC. Translated, it gives CASSLLAGGTHEQYF.

The chain employs TRBV6-5 and TRBJ2-7, with TRBD1 matching 7 bases. The junction had 14 bases not matched to a gene; V was cut back by 4 bases and J by 2 bases. Germline-derived CDR1 and CDR2 are MNHEY and SVGAGI. The CDR3 is 17 residues long. DNA for the CDR3: TGTGCCAGCAGTTCTCCGCGACAGGGAAGTTCCCCCTACGAGCAGTACTTC. Amino acid sequence: CASSSPRQGSSPYEQYF.

This clonotype was found a few times. The chain recombines TRBV6-5 with TRBJ1-2; D unresolved. V dropped 6 bases and J dropped 8 bases, with 13 bases sitting between them. Germline V lookup: CDR1 MNHEY, CDR2 SVGAGI. The CDR3 has 12 amino acids. As DNA, the CDR3 is TGTGCCAGCAGCTATAGCGGGAGGGGCTACACCTTC. Protein: CASSYSGRGYTF.

The chain links TRBV5-1 to TRBJ2-3, with 8 bases lining up with TRBD2. From germline, CDR1 is SGHRS and CDR2 YFSETQ. This CDR3 spans 15 amino acids. Trimming took 2 bases from V and 8 from J; bases not matched to a gene: 10. CDR3 amino acids: CASSLAGALLGTQYF. The CDR3 DNA sequence: TGCGCCAGCAGCTTAGCGGGGGCCCTGCTTGGTACGCAGTATTTT.

This sequence joins TRBV29-1 and TRBJ2-7, with D perhaps TRBD1 or TRBD2 (5 bases each). Germline CDR1 SQVTM, CDR2 ANQGSEA. The CDR3 runs 12 residues. With 7 bases removed from V and 3 bases from J, the gap between germline ends came to 13 bases. The CDR3 sequence is CSAGRGSYEQYF. The DNA of the CDR3 is TGCAGCGCCGGACGGGGCAGCTACGAGCAGTACTTC.

This chain links TRBV20-1 with TRBJ2-1; TRBD2 aligns across 7 bases. CDR1 and CDR2 (germline): DFQATT, SNEGSKA (reference sequence). V lost 3 bases, J lost 4 bases, and 6 bases stayed unmatched. This CDR3 comprises 14 residues. CDR3 DNA: TGCAGTGCTAGCCCCGGACTAGTGTACAATGAGCAGTTCTTC. Its protein product is CSASPGLVYNEQFF.

Only a few counts were recorded for this clonotype. The chain has TRBV28 and TRBJ1-2, with D uncertain. The germline CDR1 and CDR2 sequences are MDHEN and SYDVKM. The CDR3 has 15 residues. The V end lost 4 bases, the J end lost 6 bases, and 18 bases lay between the germline ends. The CDR3 loop reads CASSSTRTVLHGYTF. The CDR3, as DNA: TGTGCCAGCAGTTCCACGCGGACGGTGCTCCATGGCTACACCTTC.